The 31 T cell receptor beta chains presented below share a single source sample, sequenced in a study of blood T cells in healthy people across ages (dated by TCRdb to 2014 to 2015). Library prep was done by 5' RACE. The instrument was an Illumina HiSeq 2500. A second about 7 to 12 cycle PCR used a sample-barcoded 5' primer and a J-beta primer mix. TCRdb reprocessed the public reads (quality trimming at Q25 with fastp, clone calling with MiXCR) and kept in-frame beta chains. Every entry covers one CDR3 protein and lists the most common genes and DNA from its rows. This sample holds about 1,500,000 distinct CDR3 sequences; roughly 40% were observed only once. The biggest ten clones account for approximately 7.9% of the sample. Sequenced: blood. These receptors were collected from a woman aged 18-30 years in good health.

This clonotype showed up just a few times. The chain is built from TRBV7-9 and TRBJ2-1; perhaps TRBD2 as D (5 bases). V lost 4 bases and J lost 6, with 10 bases in between. Germline CDR1 and CDR2: SEHNR and FQNEAQ (reference sequence). This CDR3 region has 13 residues. As DNA, the CDR3 is TGTGCCAGCAGCTCAACAACTAGCAATGAGCAGTTCTTC. Translating gives CASSSTTSNEQFF.

V is TRBV30 and J is TRBJ2-1, with D hard to call. This CDR3 spans 15 amino acids. CDR1 and CDR2 from the germline V gene are GTSNPN and SVGIG (reference sequence). V was shortened by 4 bases and J by 12 bases, with 25 bases between the two germline ends. The CDR3: CAWIRFETPNERQFF. The CDR3 region has the DNA TGTGCCTGGATCAGATTTGAGACACCCAATGAGAGGCAGTTCTTC.

The chain links TRBV6-1 to TRBJ2-5, with 8 bases lining up with TRBD2. Germline trimming cut 6 bases from V and 2 bases from J; bases unmatched to any gene: 14. Germline V lookup: CDR1 MNHNS, CDR2 SASEGT. The CDR3 has 17 amino acids. The chain's CDR3 is CASREGVFSGVQETQYF. CDR3 nucleotide sequence: TGTGCCAGCAGAGAGGGCGTCTTTAGCGGGGTTCAAGAGACCCAGTACTTC.

The rearrangement links TRBV21-1 to TRBJ1-5; the table's D gene call, TRBD1, was not cross checked with the DNA. TRBV21-1 is a recognized pseudogene. The CDR3 is 16 amino acids. The CDR3 sequence: CASSGGQPYSNQPQHF. For the CDR3, the DNA is TGTGCCAGCAGCGGGGGACAGCCGTATAGCAATCAGCCCCAGCATTTT.

This clonotype has just a few counts. The rearrangement joins TRBV15 to TRBJ1-5; D is uncertain. This CDR3 is built from 15 residues. The V end was cut by 1 base, the J end by 0 bases, with 7 bases between. CDR1 is LNHNV and CDR2 is YYDKDF in the germline V gene (reference sequence). The CDR3 here is CATSRGGVSNQPQHF. In DNA, the CDR3 is TGTGCCACCAGCAGAGGTGGGGTTAGCAATCAGCCCCAGCATTTT.

The genes are TRBV10-3 and TRBJ2-1; maybe TRBD1 (7 bases). The germline V gene encodes CDR1 ENHRY and CDR2 SYGVKD. The CDR3 runs to 14 residues. V was clipped by 6 bases and J by 9 bases, with 18 bases between them. In nucleotides, the CDR3 is TGTGCCATCAGCCCGGCAAGGGGGGACAGTGAGCAGTTCTTC. This gives the protein CAISPARGDSEQFF.

The table lists this clonotype with a few counts. The chain combines TRBV4-1 with TRBJ2-7; no clear D. Germline CDR1 MGHRA, CDR2 YSYEKL. The CDR3 length is 13 residues. V shed 0 bases and J shed 3 bases, with 6 bases lying between them. CDR3 sequence: CASSQDEYYEQYF. The CDR3 nucleotides read TGCGCCAGCAGCCAAGATGAGTACTACGAGCAGTACTTC.

This clonotype was counted a few times. This rearrangement joins TRBV28 to TRBJ1-2, with D maybe TRBD1 (6 bases). This CDR3 region has 15 residues. The germline V and J ends were trimmed by 2 bases and 8 bases, with 18 bases remaining between them. Germline CDR1 MDHEN, CDR2 SYDVKM. This CDR3 reads CASSLRRGKGVGYTF. In DNA, the CDR3 is TGTGCCAGCAGTTTACGCAGGGGAAAGGGGGTAGGCTACACCTTC.

This clonotype was observed once. V gene TRBV2 combines with J gene TRBJ2-1, with D hard to call. Deletions cut 4 bases from V and 6 bases from J, with 10 bases between. The CDR3 runs 13 residues. CDR1 is SNHLY and CDR2 is FYNNEI in the germline V gene. CDR3 amino acids: CASSASRANEQFF. The CDR3 DNA reads as TGTGCCAGCAGTGCCTCCCGGGCCAATGAGCAGTTCTTC.

The table lists this clonotype with a few counts. The J gene is TRBJ1-2, the V gene TRBV5-6; D remains unclear. V was shortened by 4 bases and J by 2 bases, with 9 bases between the two germline ends. The CDR3 spans 13 residues. The V gene's germline CDR1 is SGHDT and CDR2 YYEEEE. In nucleotides, the CDR3 is TGTGCCAGCAGCCCTCACTTAAACTATGGCTACACCTTC. Its translation is CASSPHLNYGYTF.

J is TRBJ2-1 and V is TRBV4-2; D not certain. The germline V gene has CDR1 LGHNA and CDR2 YNFKEQ. V lost 0 bases to trimming and J lost 1 base, with 13 bases between them. The CDR3 runs to 17 residues. The CDR3 bases are TGTGCCAGCAGCCAAGATCGGGCAGGTCCTTCCTACAATGAGCAGTTCTTC. It yields the protein CASSQDRAGPSYNEQFF.

In this sample, this clonotype turned up many times. The chain employs TRBV9 and TRBJ2-7, with 9 positions matching TRBD1. The CDR3 consists of 14 residues. Looked up from germline, CDR1 is SGDLS and CDR2 is YYNGEE. V shed 0 bases, J shed 3 bases, and the junction held 1 base outside the gene matches. The CDR3 spells CASSVGDRVYEQYF. DNA of the CDR3: TGTGCCAGCAGCGTAGGGGACAGGGTCTACGAGCAGTACTTC.

V gene TRBV6-6 combines with J gene TRBJ1-1; TRBD1 aligns across 9 bases. The CDR3 totals 16 residues. Germline-derived CDR1 and CDR2 are MNHNY and SVGAGI (reference sequence). V shed 6 bases and J 3 bases; nucleotides not matched to a gene: 11. CDR3 sequence reads: CASRRTGGRGDTEAFF. The CDR3 region has the DNA TGTGCCAGCAGGAGAACAGGGGGCCGGGGGGACACTGAAGCTTTCTTT.

CDR3 region: CASSPYRQGKGNVLTF. CDR3 in DNA: TGTGCCAGCAGCCCGTACCGACAGGGGAAGGGCAACGTCCTGACTTTC. The chain is built from TRBV28 and TRBJ2-6, with TRBD1 matching 8 bases. With 6 bases clipped from V and 9 bases from J, the junction kept 13 bases outside the gene matches. Germline values: CDR1 MDHEN, CDR2 SYDVKM. The CDR3 has 16 amino acids.

This rearrangement joins TRBV5-1 to TRBJ2-4; 10 bases align to TRBD1. The J call may be incorrect, as the DNA end agrees better with TRBJ2-7. This CDR3 region has 15 residues. The germline V gene encodes CDR1 SGHRS and CDR2 YFSETQ. The chain's CDR3 is CASSLVGQGKNEQYF. For the CDR3, the DNA is TGCGCCAGCAGCTTGGTGGGACAGGGGAAAAACGAGCAGTACTTC.

This chain links TRBV6-6 with TRBJ2-1; D is uncertain. CDR1 and CDR2 from the germline V gene are MNHNY and SVGAGI (reference sequence). The ends were cut back, 5 bases at V and 7 bases at J, with 12 bases in the middle. The CDR3 runs to 13 residues. CDR3 region: CASSDQPPNEQFF. The CDR3 DNA sequence: TGTGCCAGCAGTGACCAGCCACCGAATGAGCAGTTCTTC.

This clonotype was recorded a few times. This rearrangement joins TRBV7-6 to TRBJ2-7; D tentatively fits TRBD1 or TRBD2 (5 bases each). CDR1 and CDR2 (germline): SGHVS, FNYEAQ. This CDR3 spans 16 amino acids. V was cut by 7 bases and J by 7 bases, with 26 bases left in between. CDR3 sequence: CASTNKMGQGSGEQYF. DNA for the CDR3: TGTGCCAGCACTAACAAGATGGGGCAGGGCTCGGGGGAGCAGTACTTC.

The V and J genes are TRBV18 and TRBJ1-5; possibly TRBD1 for D (5 bases). V was shortened by 4 bases and J by 5 bases, with 12 bases between the two germline ends. Looked up from germline, CDR1 is KGHSH and CDR2 is LQKENI. The CDR3 length is 14 residues. CDR3 nucleotides: TGTGCCAGCTCACAAGGGGTTGGCGATCAGCCCCAGCATTTT. Translated, it gives CASSQGVGDQPQHF.

The V gene is TRBV5-1, the J gene TRBJ2-7; 12 nucleotides line up with TRBD2. Germline V CDR1 and CDR2: SGHRS, YFSETQ. CDR3 length: 17 residues. V lost 0 bases and J lost 3; bases outside the gene matches: 7. In DNA form, the CDR3 reads TGCGCCAGCAGCTTGGGGCGGACTAGCGGGATAGGCTACGAGCAGTACTTC. Translation gives CASSLGRTSGIGYEQYF. Based on the CDR3 plus reference TRBV5-1 and TRBJ2-7, the full variable domain is KAGVTQTPRYLIKTRGQQVTLSCSPISGHRSVSWYQQTPGQGLQFLFEYFSETQRNKGNFPGRFSGRQFSNSRSEMNVSTLELGDSALYLCASSLGRTSGIGYEQYFGPGTRLTVT.

This clonotype was counted between two and nine times. J is TRBJ2-1 and V is TRBV6-6; the D gene could be TRBD1 or TRBD2 (5 bases each). Looked up from germline, CDR1 is MNHNY and CDR2 is SVGAGI (reference sequence). V was shortened by 5 bases and J by 5 bases, with 13 bases between the two germline ends. This CDR3 has 14 amino acids. Written as DNA, the CDR3 is TGTGCCAGCAGTAAGGGACCATTCAACAATGAGCAGTTCTTC. Protein sequence: CASSKGPFNNEQFF.

The rearrangement links TRBV27 to TRBJ1-2; D is uncertain. This CDR3 has 17 amino acids. The germline V gene encodes CDR1 MNHEY and CDR2 SMNVEV (reference sequence). Trimming removed 5 bases from V and 0 bases from J, with 19 bases in between. The CDR3 loop reads CASSPDVQEIANYGYTF. CDR3 coding DNA: TGTGCCAGCAGTCCCGATGTCCAGGAGATAGCTAACTATGGCTACACCTTC.

For this clonotype: Germline and junction disagree at one end, which may indicate a read error. V is TRBV18 and J is TRBJ2-2; 8 nucleotides agree with TRBD1. The CDR3 loop spans 17 amino acids. Germline CDR1 is KGHSH and CDR2 is LQKENI. In nucleotides, the CDR3 is TGTGCCAGCTCTCCACGACAGGGGCGGACACGGGCCGGGGAGCTGTTTTTT. Translating gives CASSPRQGRTRAGELFF.

The chain employs TRBV4-1 and TRBJ2-4; TRBD2 aligns across 9 bases. Trimming cost V 2 bases and J 2 bases; bases outside gene matches: 7. CDR3 length: 17 amino acids. CDR1 MGHRA and CDR2 YSYEKL come from the germline V gene. DNA of the CDR3: TGCGCCAGCAGCCAAATTCTAGCGGGGAGGTCCAAAAACATTCAGTACTTC. Translating gives CASSQILAGRSKNIQYF.

This chain joins TRBV2 and TRBJ2-1, with 12 bases that match TRBD2. Germline lookup yields CDR1 SNHLY and CDR2 FYNNEI. Germline trimming cut 6 bases from V and 5 bases from J; bases unmatched to any gene: 5. The CDR3 runs to 15 residues. CDR3 DNA: TGTGCCAGCAGCCACGGACTAGCGGGAAACAATGAGCAGTTCTTC. Translated: CASSHGLAGNNEQFF.

The chain combines TRBV24-1 with TRBJ1-1; D gene unclear. V was pared by 9 bases and J by 2 bases, with 6 bases between. In germline, CDR1 is KGHDR, CDR2 SFDVKD. This CDR3 comprises 11 residues. CDR3 nucleotide sequence: TGTGCCACCTCACCAAACACTGAAGCTTTCTTT. Amino acids: CATSPNTEAFF.

This clonotype showed up just a few times. This chain joins TRBV11-2 and TRBJ2-1, with TRBD2 as a possible D gene (7 bases). The CDR3 runs to 17 residues. CDR1 and CDR2 (germline): SGHAT, FQNNGV. Trimming stripped 5 bases from V and 3 bases from J, with 20 bases between. CDR3: CASSQYLRGRDYNEQFF. Here the CDR3 DNA reads TGTGCCAGCAGCCAATATTTGAGGGGGAGGGACTACAATGAGCAGTTCTTC.

The V gene is TRBV4-1, the J gene TRBJ2-1; D may be TRBD2 (6 bases). The CDR3 consists of 16 residues. Germline V gives CDR1 MGHRA, CDR2 YSYEKL. V was clipped by 3 bases and J by 4 bases, with 16 bases between them. The CDR3 DNA is TGCGCCAGCAGCCATGGCGGGGCAGGGAGATACAATGAGCAGTTCTTC. As protein: CASSHGGAGRYNEQFF.

This clonotype was seen more than once but under ten times. V gene TRBV4-1 combines with J gene TRBJ2-3; D is uncertain. The germline V gene has CDR1 MGHRA and CDR2 YSYEKL. V lost 0 bases to trimming and J lost 4 bases, with 5 bases between them. This CDR3 is built from 13 residues. CDR3 residues: CASSQDPPDTQYF. In DNA, the CDR3 is TGCGCCAGCAGCCAAGATCCCCCAGATACGCAGTATTTT.

The V call is TRBV5-6, the J call TRBJ2-7; the D is unclear. V shed 5 bases and J shed 2 bases, with 11 bases lying between them. The CDR3 loop spans 13 amino acids. Germline assignment: CDR1 SGHDT and CDR2 YYEEEE. CDR3 coding DNA: TGTGCCAGCAGAGAAAGAGGTACCTACGAGCAGTACTTC. This sequence encodes CASRERGTYEQYF.

This clonotype was observed a handful of times. The chain uses TRBV3-1 and TRBJ2-7; 10 bases line up with TRBD2. Germline CDR1 and CDR2: LGHDT and YNNKEL (reference sequence). V lost 3 bases to trimming and J lost 0 bases; unmatched junction nucleotides: 8. This CDR3 has 17 residues. CDR3 nucleotides: TGTGCCAGCAGCCACGGATTAGCGGGGGGTTTCTCCTACGAGCAGTACTTC. This translates into CASSHGLAGGFSYEQYF.

This clonotype was counted a few times. The V gene is TRBV20-1, the J gene TRBJ2-7, with TRBD2 as a possible D gene (6 bases). The CDR3 totals 11 residues. Germline CDR1 DFQATT, CDR2 SNEGSKA (reference sequence). V lost 5 bases and J lost 3, with 8 bases in between. This CDR3 reads CSAGGIYEQYF. The CDR3 DNA sequence: TGCAGTGCTGGGGGGATCTACGAGCAGTACTTC.